Listed here is a single T cell receptor beta chain. Germline V gives CDR1 SQVTM, CDR2 ANQGSEA. The CDR3 runs to 16 residues. J gave up 1 base and V 5 bases, and 11 bases lay outside the gene matches. TCRdb's table, derived via immunoSEQ multiplex PCR, lists solely in-frame clones and lacks some. In the table there are over 200,000 clones, more than 80% of which are singletons. The data originate from a study of blood T cell repertoires in COVID-19. Sequenced input: peripheral blood. This TCR derives from a woman aged 30 to 39 with COVID-19, enrolled during active disease. This chain uses TRBV29-1 with TRBJ2-5; 9 nucleotides align to TRBD2. The CDR3 region is CSVLDGGGRAQETQYF. CDR3 bases: TGCAGCGTTTTGGACGGTGGCGGGAGGGCCCAAGAGACCCAGTACTTC.